This TCR beta chain derives from a study of post-analysis software for immune sequencing data. As for this clonotype: What it binds is not known.

Germline V gene sequence: CDR1 MDHEN, CDR2 SYDVKM. This CDR3 region has 15 residues. Whole-study results and caveats: In patients, about five TRBV segments were more frequent than in controls, with TRBV5-6, TRBV5-1 and TRBV20-1 among them.

The authors incorporated unique molecular identifiers into the TCR beta cDNA libraries. MiXCR, applied by TCRdb to the PCR reads, yields one record per CDR3 protein. The sample records 400,000 to 500,000 distinct CDR3 sequences, over 30% being singletons. The sequence was obtained from a girl aged 2 to 10 with multiple sclerosis. The sequenced material came from blood. V and J are TRBV28 and TRBJ2-4, with D perhaps TRBD1 (5 bases). The assigned J gene may be wrong: the sequence end matches TRBJ2-7 better. Here the CDR3 reads CASSVVTDTPYEQYF. As DNA, the CDR3 is TGTGCCAGCAGTGTCGTGACAGATACACCCTACGAGCAGTACTTC.